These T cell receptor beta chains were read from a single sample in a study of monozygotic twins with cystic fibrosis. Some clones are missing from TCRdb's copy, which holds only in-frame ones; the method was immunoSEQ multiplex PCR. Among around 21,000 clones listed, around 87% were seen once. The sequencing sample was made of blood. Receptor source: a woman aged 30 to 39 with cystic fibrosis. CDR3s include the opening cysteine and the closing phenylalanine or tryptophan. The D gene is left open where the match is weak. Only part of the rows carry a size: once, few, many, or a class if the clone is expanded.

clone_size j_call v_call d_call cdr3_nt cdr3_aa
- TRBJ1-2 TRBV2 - TGTGCCAGCAGGCCCCACCGGGGGGATGGCTACACCTTC CASRPHRGDGYTF
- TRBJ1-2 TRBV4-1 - TGCGCCAGCAGCTTACAATCCTCAGGGGACACCTATGGCTACACCTTC CASSLQSSGDTYGYTF
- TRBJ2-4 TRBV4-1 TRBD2 TGCGCCAGCAGCCAAGAAGGTGGACTAGCCCTTTTCAAAAACATTCAGTACTTC CASSQEGGLALFKNIQYF
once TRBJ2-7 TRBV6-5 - TGTGCCAGCACCGAGACGGGGAGGAACGAGCAGTACTTC CASTETGRNEQYF
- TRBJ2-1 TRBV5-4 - TGTGCCAGCAGCTTGATTTCGGGCGGGGATGAGCAGTTCTTC CASSLISGGDEQFF
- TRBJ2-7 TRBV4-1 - TGCGCCAGCAGCCGCGGCCACGAGCAGTACTTC CASSRGHEQYF
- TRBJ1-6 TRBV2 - TGTGCCAGCAGTCCCCGCCAGGGACGGCCTCTCCACTTT CASSPRQGRPLHF
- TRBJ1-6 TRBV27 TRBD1 TGTGCCAGCAGTTCAAGGACAGGGTACGGTTATAATTCACCCCTCCACTTT CASSSRTGYGYNSPLHF
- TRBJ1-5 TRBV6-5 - TGTGCCAGCAGTTACGGCTGGGGTTCACAGCCCCAGCATTTT CASSYGWGSQPQHF
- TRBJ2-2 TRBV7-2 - TGTGCCAGCAGCGGATACGGGGCCGGGGAGCTGTTTTTT CASSGYGAGELFF
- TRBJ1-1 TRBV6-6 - TGTGCCAGCAGTTACGGGGACAACACTGAAGCTTTCTTT CASSYGDNTEAFF
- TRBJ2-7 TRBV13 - TGTGCCACCGGGGGCGACGACTACGAGCAGTACTTC CATGGDDYEQYF
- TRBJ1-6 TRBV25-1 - TGTGCCAGCAGTCGGCAGGGGAGTTCACCCCTCCACTTT CASSRQGSSPLHF
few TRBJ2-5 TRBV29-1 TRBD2 TGCAGCGTTGAAAGCGGGGGGCCCCAGTACTTC CSVESGGPQYF
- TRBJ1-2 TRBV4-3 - TGCGCCAGCAGCCAACGTCAGGGGATGTCCTATGGCTACACCTTC CASSQRQGMSYGYTF
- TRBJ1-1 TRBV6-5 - TGTGCCAGCAGTTACTCGGGGTTTGAAGCTTTCTTT CASSYSGFEAFF
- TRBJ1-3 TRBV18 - TGTGCCAGCTCACCACAGGCACGGGCAGGGAGGGCCTCTGGAAACACCATATATTTT CASSPQARAGRASGNTIYF
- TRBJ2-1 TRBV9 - TGTGCCAGCAGCGTAGCGGGGGACCTCAATGAGCAGTTCTTC CASSVAGDLNEQFF
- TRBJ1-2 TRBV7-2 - TGTGCCAGCAGCTTACGGCGGGACGGTGAGAATAACTATGGCTACACCTTC CASSLRRDGENNYGYTF
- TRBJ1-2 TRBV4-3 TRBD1 TGCGCCAGCAGCCCCGGGACAGGAGATTCCACTTACTATGGCTACACCTTC CASSPGTGDSTYYGYTF
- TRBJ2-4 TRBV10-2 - TGCGCCAGCAGTGAGTCGGGGAGAGGGAACATTCAGTACTTC CASSESGRGNIQYF
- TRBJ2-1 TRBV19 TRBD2 TGTGCCAGTAGTATGGACCCCGGACTAGCGGGGGTTTACAATGAGCAGTTCTTC CASSMDPGLAGVYNEQFF
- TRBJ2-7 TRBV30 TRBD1 TGTGCCTGGAGGGGACACAGGGGGCCCTTATCTCCCTCCTACGAGCAGTACTTC CAWRGHRGPLSPSYEQYF
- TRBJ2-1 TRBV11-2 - TGTGCCAGCAGTCCCGCCGGAGCAGGTGAGCAGTTCTTC CASSPAGAGEQFF
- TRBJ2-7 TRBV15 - TGTGCCACCAGCAGCGAGACAGAGTCCTACGAGCAGTACTTC CATSSETESYEQYF
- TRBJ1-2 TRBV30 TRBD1 TGTGCCTGGAGGCGGCAGGGGGCAAAAGGCTACACCTTC CAWRRQGAKGYTF